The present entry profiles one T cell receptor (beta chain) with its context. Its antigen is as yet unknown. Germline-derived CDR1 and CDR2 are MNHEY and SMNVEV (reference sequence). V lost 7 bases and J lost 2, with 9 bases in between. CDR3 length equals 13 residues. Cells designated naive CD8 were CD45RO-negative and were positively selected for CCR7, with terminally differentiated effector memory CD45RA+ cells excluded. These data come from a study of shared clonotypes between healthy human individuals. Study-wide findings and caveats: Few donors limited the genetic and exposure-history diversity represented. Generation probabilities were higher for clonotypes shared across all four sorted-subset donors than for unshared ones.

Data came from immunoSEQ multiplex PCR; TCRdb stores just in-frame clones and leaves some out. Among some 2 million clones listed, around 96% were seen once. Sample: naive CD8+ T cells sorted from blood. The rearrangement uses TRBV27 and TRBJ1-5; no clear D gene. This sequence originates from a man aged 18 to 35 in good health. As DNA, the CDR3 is TGTGCCAGCACCACGGGAGGCAATCAGCCCCAGCATTTT. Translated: CASTTGGNQPQHF.